This entry concerns a single TCR beta chain. Antigen: not known. The source of the sample is a study of cytomegalovirus exposure and HLA in healthy donors. Study conclusions and caveats: In terms of immune exposure information, only CMV serostatus was available. Analysis performed later found about 18,000 TCR beta sequences associated with HLA alleles at 0.05 false discovery rate. Researchers counted around 150 TCR beta chains as cytomegalovirus-associated. Rare TCR sequences predominated, though certain public TCRs were found in many donors.

In the PCR, 60 Vbeta and 13 Jbeta primers were used. The table came from immunoSEQ multiplex PCR; TCRdb's copy has only in-frame clones and leaves some out. The repertoire table contains 150,000 to 200,000 clones. CDR3 size: 14 residues. Germline CDR1 and CDR2: SGHRS and YFSETQ. V lost 5 bases and J 3 bases, leaving 14 bases between the germline ends. The chain employs TRBV5-1 and TRBJ2-5, with D possibly TRBD1 on 5 matching bases. Sequences were obtained from PBMCs. This TCR was sampled from a woman in her sixties or seventies in good health and CMV-seronegative. The CDR3 is CASRSDSWKETQYF. The CDR3 nucleotides are TGCGCCAGCAGATCCGACAGTTGGAAAGAGACCCAGTACTTC.